The next 22 T cell receptor beta chains were all read from a single sample in a study of blood T cell repertoires in COVID-19. Assay: immunoSEQ multiplex PCR; the TCRdb copy retains only in-frame clones and omits some. The repertoire holds about 220,000 clones, roughly 82% seen once, with approximately 4.8% in the top ten. Sequenced sample: peripheral blood. Receptors originate from a woman aged 70-85 years with acute or convalescent COVID-19.

The DNA for the CDR3 is TGTGCCAGCAGCTCCGATTGGGGAGTGAGAGCTTTCTTT. As protein: CASSSDWGVRAFF. The gene calls are TRBV7-2 and TRBJ1-1, with D unresolved. The CDR3 has 13 residues. V shed 4 bases and J shed 10 bases, with 16 bases lying between them. The V gene's germline CDR1 is SGHTA and CDR2 FQGNSA.

The CDR3 protein is CASSFTAAGRYNSPLHF. The CDR3 bases are TGCGCCAGCAGCTTCACCGCAGCAGGCCGATATAATTCACCCCTCCACTTT. This chain joins TRBV5-1 and TRBJ1-6; D uncertain. V lost 2 bases to trimming and J lost 4 bases, with 16 bases between them. The CDR3 extends over 17 amino acids. The germline V gene has CDR1 SGHRS and CDR2 YFSETQ. The whole variable domain, filled in from reference TRBV5-1 and TRBJ1-6, reads KAGVTQTPRYLIKTRGQQVTLSCSPISGHRSVSWYQQTPGQGLQFLFEYFSETQRNKGNFPGRFSGRQFSNSRSEMNVSTLELGDSALYLCASSFTAAGRYNSPLHFGNGTRLTVT.

The rearrangement uses TRBV7-9 and TRBJ1-1; 9 bases align to TRBD1. V was pared by 5 bases and J by 4 bases, with 5 bases of the junction left unmatched. The CDR3 is made up of 14 amino acids. Per germline, CDR1 SEHNR and CDR2 FQNEAQ (reference sequence). The DNA of the CDR3 is TGTGCCAGCAGCAACACAGGGGGCGGCACTGAAGCTTTCTTT. Protein sequence: CASSNTGGGTEAFF.

The chain couples TRBV5-1 to TRBJ2-5; 14 positions agree with TRBD2. The CDR3 is 16 amino acids. V lost 3 bases, J lost 2 bases, and 3 bases stayed unmatched. The V gene's germline CDR1 is SGHRS and CDR2 YFSETQ. CDR3 in amino acids: CASSSRLAGGQETQYF. The CDR3 DNA is TGCGCCAGCAGCTCCCGACTAGCGGGGGGGCAAGAGACCCAGTACTTC.

The chain uses TRBV5-4 and TRBJ1-2, with a weak D call TRBD1 (6 bases). This CDR3 has 15 amino acids. The germline V gene has CDR1 SGHNT and CDR2 YYREEE (reference sequence). Trimming cost V 2 bases and J 2 bases, with 13 bases left between them. CDR3 DNA: TGTGCCAGCAGCTTAGAGACAGGCGCAAACTATGGCTACACCTTC. Translation gives CASSLETGANYGYTF. Combining the CDR3 with reference TRBV5-4 and TRBJ1-2 gives the whole variable domain ETGVTQSPTHLIKTRGQQVTLRCSSQSGHNTVSWYQQALGQGPQFIFQYYREEENGRGNFPPRFSGLQFPNYSSELNVNALELDDSALYLCASSLETGANYGYTFGSGTRLTVV.

The gene calls are TRBV10-3 and TRBJ1-2; a weak D match, TRBD1 (5 bases). Germline V CDR1 and CDR2: ENHRY, SYGVKD. The CDR3 is made up of 12 amino acids. The germline V and J ends were trimmed by 1 base and 7 bases, with 7 bases remaining between them. The CDR3 sequence is CAISELTVGYTF. The CDR3 DNA is TGTGCCATCAGTGAGTTGACAGTTGGCTACACCTTC.

This chain connects TRBV7-9 to TRBJ2-3; 11 bases are shared with TRBD2. V lost 4 bases to trimming and J lost 2 bases; unmatched junction nucleotides: 5. The CDR3 runs to 16 residues. From germline, CDR1 is SEHNR and CDR2 FQNEAQ (reference sequence). CDR3 region: CASSSLAGGITDTQYF. DNA of the CDR3: TGTGCCAGCAGCTCCCTAGCGGGGGGTATCACAGATACGCAGTATTTT.

The chain carries TRBV2 and TRBJ2-1, with D possibly TRBD1 on 6 matching bases. V gave up 8 bases and J gave up 5 bases, with 13 bases separating them. The CDR3 consists of 13 residues. Germline CDR1 SNHLY, CDR2 FYNNEI. The CDR3 sequence: CASSTGWDNEQFF. The CDR3 DNA is TGTGCCAGCTCCACAGGGTGGGACAATGAGCAGTTCTTC.

The chain's CDR3 is CASSYSRDRGQSSYNEQFF. The CDR3 DNA sequence: TGTGCCAGCAGTTACTCCCGGGACAGGGGGCAAAGCTCCTACAATGAGCAGTTCTTC. The chain recombines TRBV6-2 or TRBV6-3 with TRBJ2-1, with 12 bases matching TRBD1. V lost 0 bases, J lost 0 bases, and 6 bases stayed unmatched. This CDR3 contains 19 residues. In germline, CDR1 is MNHEY, CDR2 SVGEGT.

The V and J genes are TRBV5-1 and TRBJ1-6, with D possibly TRBD1 on 5 matching bases. V lost 5 bases and J 6 bases, leaving 9 bases between the germline ends. Per the germline V gene, CDR1 is SGHRS and CDR2 is YFSETQ. The CDR3 is 13 residues long. The CDR3 sequence is CASSKDINSPLHF. CDR3 nucleotide sequence: TGCGCCAGCAGTAAGGACATTAATTCACCCCTCCACTTT.

This clone was seen a few times. The chain links TRBV7-8 to TRBJ1-4; 7 bases agree with TRBD1. The trim removed 1 base at V and 11 bases at J, leaving 13 bases unmatched. From germline, CDR1 is SGHVS and CDR2 FQNEAQ. The CDR3 has 16 residues. CDR3 protein: CASSLVRGLSGGKLFF. The CDR3 DNA follows: TGTGCCAGCAGCTTAGTTAGGGGCCTTTCAGGGGGTAAACTGTTTTTT.

The CDR3 region is CALNPKQGLRGYGYTF. The CDR3 DNA is TGTGCCCTAAACCCAAAACAGGGCCTTAGGGGCTATGGCTACACCTTC. The genes are TRBV30 and TRBJ1-2; weak D call: TRBD1 (6 bases). Trimming took 8 bases from V and 4 from J, leaving 26 bases between them. There are 16 residues in the CDR3. The V gene's germline CDR1 is GTSNPN and CDR2 SVGIG (reference sequence).

V gene TRBV24-1 combines with J gene TRBJ1-5; D possibly corresponds to TRBD1 (6 bases). V lost 2 bases to trimming and J lost 12 bases, with 10 bases between them. There are 12 residues in the CDR3. Germline V CDR1 and CDR2: KGHDR, SFDVKD. The DNA of the CDR3 is TGTGCCACCAGTGATTCCACAGGGTACCAGCATTTT. It encodes CATSDSTGYQHF.

The gene calls are TRBV5-1 and TRBJ1-4, with D perhaps TRBD1 (5 bases). This CDR3 has 15 residues. The ends were cut back, 0 bases at V and 4 bases at J, with 10 bases in the middle. The germline V gene has CDR1 SGHRS and CDR2 YFSETQ. In DNA, the CDR3 is TGCGCCAGCAGCTTGGGGCAGGGTGGTAATGAAAAACTGTTTTTT. Translating it yields CASSLGQGGNEKLFF.

The rearrangement uses TRBV28 and TRBJ1-2, with D possibly TRBD1 on 6 matching bases. The germline CDR1 and CDR2 sequences are MDHEN and SYDVKM. The CDR3 covers 15 residues. V was trimmed by 7 bases and J by 2 bases, leaving 17 bases between them. CDR3 coding DNA: TGTGCCAGCACCAGATGGCAGGGGCGAAACTATGGCTACACCTTC. Translated, it gives CASTRWQGRNYGYTF.

V and J are TRBV18 and TRBJ2-1; possibly TRBD1 for D (5 bases). Trimming shortened V by 4 bases and J by 0 bases, and 16 bases separated the two germline ends. Germline CDR1 KGHSH, CDR2 LQKENI. The CDR3 is 17 amino acids. CDR3 in amino acids: CASSRLTPRGSYNEQFF. The CDR3 bases are TGTGCCAGCTCACGATTAACCCCTAGGGGCTCCTACAATGAGCAGTTCTTC.

The rearrangement uses TRBV30 and TRBJ2-2; TRBD1 matches 9 bases. The CDR3 contains 14 residues. The J segment lost 5 bases and the V segment lost 2 bases, leaving 3 bases of the junction unmatched. Germline-derived CDR1 and CDR2 are GTSNPN and SVGIG (reference sequence). The CDR3 DNA reads as TGTGCCTGGAGTACAGGGGGCTGGACCGGGGAGCTGTTTTTT. Translated: CAWSTGGWTGELFF.

This clone appeared a single time. The chain has TRBV6-6 and TRBJ1-6, with D uncertain. CDR1 and CDR2 (germline): MNHNY, SVGAGI (reference sequence). Trimming took 7 bases from V and 0 from J, leaving 7 bases between them. The CDR3 extends over 14 amino acids. CDR3 bases: TGTGCCAGCATAGATTACTCCTATAATTCACCCCTCCACTTT. This gives the protein CASIDYSYNSPLHF.

V gene TRBV6-5 combines with J gene TRBJ1-5; maybe TRBD1 (6 bases). V dropped 6 bases and J dropped 2 bases, with 11 bases sitting between them. Germline-derived CDR1 and CDR2 are MNHEY and SVGAGI. The CDR3 extends over 14 amino acids. The DNA of the CDR3 is TGTGCCAGCAGGCCTACAGGGCGCAATCAGCCCCAGCATTTT. Its translation is CASRPTGRNQPQHF.

V gene TRBV5-6 combines with J gene TRBJ2-1, with 8 bases that match TRBD1. The trim removed 0 bases at V and 1 base at J, leaving 0 bases unmatched. The CDR3 extends over 15 amino acids. Germline CDR1 is SGHDT and CDR2 is YYEEEE. For the CDR3, the DNA is TGTGCCAGCAGCTTGGGACAGGGGTCCTACAATGAGCAGTTCTTC. This codes for CASSLGQGSYNEQFF. The full variable domain, with the rest looked up from reference TRBV5-6 and TRBJ2-1, is DAGVTQSPTHLIKTRGQQVTLRCSPKSGHDTVSWYQQALGQGPQFIFQYYEEEERQRGNFPDRFSGHQFPNYSSELNVNALLLGDSALYLCASSLGQGSYNEQFFGPGTRLTVL.

The rearrangement links TRBV3-1 (or the pseudogene TRBV3-2) to TRBJ1-1, with TRBD1 identical over 7 bases. Germline CDR1 LGHDT, CDR2 YNNKEL (reference sequence). This CDR3 region has 15 residues. V was clipped by 0 bases and J by 4 bases; unmatched bases: 5. The CDR3 here is CASSQDSGGRTEAFF. The CDR3 nucleotides are TGTGCCAGCAGCCAAGACTCAGGGGGACGCACTGAAGCTTTCTTT.

The chain couples TRBV30 to TRBJ2-1, with TRBD2 matching over 7 bases. J lost 3 bases, V lost 2 bases, and 10 bases had no gene match. Germline CDR1 GTSNPN, CDR2 SVGIG (reference sequence). There are 16 residues in the CDR3. In DNA, the CDR3 is TGTGCCTGGAGTCCTCCGGGGAGCGGGGACTACAATGAGCAGTTCTTC. Protein: CAWSPPGSGDYNEQFF.